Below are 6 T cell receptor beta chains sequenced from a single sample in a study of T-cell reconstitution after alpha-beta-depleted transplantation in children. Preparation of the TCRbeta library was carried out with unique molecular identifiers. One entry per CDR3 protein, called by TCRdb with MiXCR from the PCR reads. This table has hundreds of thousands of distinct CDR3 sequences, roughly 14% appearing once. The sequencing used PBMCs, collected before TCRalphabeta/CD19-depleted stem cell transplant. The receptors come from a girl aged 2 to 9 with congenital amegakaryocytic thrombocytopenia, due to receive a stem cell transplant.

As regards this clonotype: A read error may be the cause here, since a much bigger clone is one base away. DNA of the CDR3: TGTGCCATCAGCCAAGGTACTAGCGGAATCACAGATACGCAGTATTTT. Its translation is CAISQGTSGITDTQYF. The J gene is TRBJ2-3, the V gene TRBV4-2; 8 bases line up with TRBD2. Germline CDR1 is LGHNA and CDR2 is YNFKEQ. The CDR3 is 16 amino acids.

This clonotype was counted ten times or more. CDR3 nucleotide sequence: TGCGCCAGCAGCTTTGGACAGTTGGGGTACAATGAGCAGTTCTTC. Encoded protein: CASSFGQLGYNEQFF. This rearrangement joins TRBV5-1 to TRBJ2-1; possible D gene TRBD1, 6 bases. V dropped 2 bases and J dropped 4 bases, with 13 bases sitting between them. The CDR3 is 15 residues long. Germline values: CDR1 SGHRS, CDR2 YFSETQ.

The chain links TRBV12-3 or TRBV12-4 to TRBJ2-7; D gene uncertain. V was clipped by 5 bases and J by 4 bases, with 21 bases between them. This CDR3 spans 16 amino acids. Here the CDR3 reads CASSPLESVAPYEQYF. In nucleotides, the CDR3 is TGTGCCAGCAGTCCCCTGGAAAGCGTCGCTCCTTACGAGCAGTACTTC.

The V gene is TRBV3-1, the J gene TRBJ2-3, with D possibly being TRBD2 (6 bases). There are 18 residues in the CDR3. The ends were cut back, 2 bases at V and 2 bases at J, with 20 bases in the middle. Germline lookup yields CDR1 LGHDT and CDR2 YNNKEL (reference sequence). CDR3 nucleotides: TGTGCCAGCAGCCAATACCCGGATGGCGGGGCGCACACAGATACGCAGTATTTT. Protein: CASSQYPDGGAHTDTQYF.

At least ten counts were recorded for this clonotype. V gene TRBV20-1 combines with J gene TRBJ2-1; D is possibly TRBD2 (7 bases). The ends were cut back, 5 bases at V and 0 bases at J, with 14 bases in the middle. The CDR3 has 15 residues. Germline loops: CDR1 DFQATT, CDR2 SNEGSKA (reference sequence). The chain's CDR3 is CSAPGGLSSYNEQFF. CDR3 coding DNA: TGCAGTGCTCCGGGGGGCCTCAGCTCCTACAATGAGCAGTTCTTC.

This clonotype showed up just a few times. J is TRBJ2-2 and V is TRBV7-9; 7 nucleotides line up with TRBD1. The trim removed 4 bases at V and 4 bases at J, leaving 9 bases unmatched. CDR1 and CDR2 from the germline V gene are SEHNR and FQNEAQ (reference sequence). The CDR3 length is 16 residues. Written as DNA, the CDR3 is TGTGCCAGCAGCTCCCATCGACAGGGAATCACCGGGGAGCTGTTTTTT. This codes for CASSSHRQGITGELFF.